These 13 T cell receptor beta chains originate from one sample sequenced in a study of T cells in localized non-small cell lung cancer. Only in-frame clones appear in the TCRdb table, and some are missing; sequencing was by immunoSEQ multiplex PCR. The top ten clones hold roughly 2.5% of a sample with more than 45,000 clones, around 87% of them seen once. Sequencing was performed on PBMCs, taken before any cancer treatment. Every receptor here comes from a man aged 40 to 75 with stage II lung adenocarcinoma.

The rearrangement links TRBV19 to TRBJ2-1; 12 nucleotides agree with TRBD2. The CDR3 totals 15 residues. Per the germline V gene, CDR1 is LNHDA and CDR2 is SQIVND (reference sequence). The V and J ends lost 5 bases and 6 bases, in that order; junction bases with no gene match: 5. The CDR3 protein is CASSAGLAGFNEQFF. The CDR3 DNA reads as TGTGCCAGTAGTGCAGGACTAGCGGGATTCAATGAGCAGTTCTTC. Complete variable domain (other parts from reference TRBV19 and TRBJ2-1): DGGITQSPKYLFRKEGQNVTLSCEQNLNHDAMYWYRQDPGQGLRLIYYSQIVNDFQKGDIAEGYSVSREKKESFPLTVTSAQKNPTAFYLCASSAGLAGFNEQFFGPGTRLTVL.

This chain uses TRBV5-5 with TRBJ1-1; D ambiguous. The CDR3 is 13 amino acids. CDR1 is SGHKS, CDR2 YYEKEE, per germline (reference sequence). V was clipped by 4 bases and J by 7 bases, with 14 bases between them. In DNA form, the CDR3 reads TGTGCCAGCAGCCGGTCGCCGGGCCATGAAGCTTTCTTT. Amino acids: CASSRSPGHEAFF.

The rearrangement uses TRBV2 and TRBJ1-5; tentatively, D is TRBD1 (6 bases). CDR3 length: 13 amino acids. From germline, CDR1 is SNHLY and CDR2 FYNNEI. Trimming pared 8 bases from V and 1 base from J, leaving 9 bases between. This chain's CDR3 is CASQGGSNQPQHF. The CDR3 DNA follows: TGTGCCAGCCAAGGGGGGAGCAATCAGCCCCAGCATTTT.

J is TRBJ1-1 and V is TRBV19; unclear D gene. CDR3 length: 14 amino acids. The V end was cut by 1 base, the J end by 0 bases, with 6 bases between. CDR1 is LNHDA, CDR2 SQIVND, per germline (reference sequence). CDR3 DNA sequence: TGTGCCAGTAGTATAGGGAATATGAACACTGAAGCTTTCTTT. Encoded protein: CASSIGNMNTEAFF. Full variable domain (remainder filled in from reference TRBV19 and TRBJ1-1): DGGITQSPKYLFRKEGQNVTLSCEQNLNHDAMYWYRQDPGQGLRLIYYSQIVNDFQKGDIAEGYSVSREKKESFPLTVTSAQKNPTAFYLCASSIGNMNTEAFFGQGTRLTVV.

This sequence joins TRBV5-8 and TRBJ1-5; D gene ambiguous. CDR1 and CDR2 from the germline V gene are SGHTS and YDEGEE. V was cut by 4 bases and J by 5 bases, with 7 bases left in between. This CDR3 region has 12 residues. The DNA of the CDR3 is TGTGCCAGCAGCGGGAGTCATCAGCCCCAGCATTTT. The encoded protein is CASSGSHQPQHF.

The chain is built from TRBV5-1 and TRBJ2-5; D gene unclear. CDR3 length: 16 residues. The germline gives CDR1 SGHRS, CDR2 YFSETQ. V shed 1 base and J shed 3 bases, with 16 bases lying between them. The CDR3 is CASSLYLSGLEETQYF. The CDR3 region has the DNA TGCGCCAGCAGCTTGTATTTATCTGGGCTGGAAGAGACCCAGTACTTC.

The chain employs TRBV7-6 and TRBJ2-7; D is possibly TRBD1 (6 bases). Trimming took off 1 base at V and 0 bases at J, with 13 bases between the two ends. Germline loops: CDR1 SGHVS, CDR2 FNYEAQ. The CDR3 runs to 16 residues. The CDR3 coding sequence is TGTGCCAGCAGCTTAGAGGGAACGACAGGCTCCTACGAGCAGTACTTC. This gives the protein CASSLEGTTGSYEQYF.

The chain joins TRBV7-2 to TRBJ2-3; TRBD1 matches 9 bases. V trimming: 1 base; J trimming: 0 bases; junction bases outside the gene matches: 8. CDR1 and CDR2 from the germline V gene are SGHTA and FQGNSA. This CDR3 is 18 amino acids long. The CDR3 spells CASSLDPAGTGSTDTQYF. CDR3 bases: TGTGCCAGCAGCTTAGACCCCGCCGGGACAGGGAGCACAGATACGCAGTATTTT.

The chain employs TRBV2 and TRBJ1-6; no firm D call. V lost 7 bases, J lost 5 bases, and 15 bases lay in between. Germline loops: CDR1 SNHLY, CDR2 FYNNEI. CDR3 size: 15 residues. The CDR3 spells CASTPATGDNSPLHF. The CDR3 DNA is TGTGCCAGCACACCGGCGACGGGCGATAATTCACCCCTCCACTTT.

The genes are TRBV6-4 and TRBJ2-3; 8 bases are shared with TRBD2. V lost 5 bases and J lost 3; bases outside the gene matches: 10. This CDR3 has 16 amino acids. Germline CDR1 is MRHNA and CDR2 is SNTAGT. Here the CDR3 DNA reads TGTGCCAGCAGTTCACGGGGGGGTCAGGGAACAGATACGCAGTATTTT. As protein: CASSSRGGQGTDTQYF.

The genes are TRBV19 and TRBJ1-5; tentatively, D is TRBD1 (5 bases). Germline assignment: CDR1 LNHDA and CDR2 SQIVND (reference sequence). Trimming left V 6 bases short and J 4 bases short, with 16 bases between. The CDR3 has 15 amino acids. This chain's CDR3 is CASSLEIRGNQPQHF. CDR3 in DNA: TGTGCCAGTAGCCTCGAGATTAGGGGTAATCAGCCCCAGCATTTT.

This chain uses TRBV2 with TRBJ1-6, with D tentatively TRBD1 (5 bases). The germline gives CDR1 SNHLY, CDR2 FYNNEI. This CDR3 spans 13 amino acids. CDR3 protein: CALKDTRNSPLHF. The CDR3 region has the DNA TGTGCGCTAAAGGACACCCGAAATTCACCCCTCCACTTT.

Here the CDR3 DNA reads TGTGCCAGCAGTTACGAAGTTACAGATACGCAGTATTTT. Residues: CASSYEVTDTQYF. This rearrangement joins TRBV6-5 to TRBJ2-3, with D uncertain. V was shortened by 2 bases and J by 3 bases, with 6 bases between the two germline ends. The CDR3 consists of 13 residues. The germline gives CDR1 MNHEY, CDR2 SVGAGI.